What follows is one T cell receptor beta chain and its context. Its antigen is undetermined. This CDR3 region has 14 residues. The V gene's germline CDR1 is LNHDA and CDR2 SQIVND (reference sequence). V was pared by 1 base and J by 6 bases, with 10 bases between. The entry originates in a study of T cell responses to AZD1222 COVID-19 vaccine. Study findings and constraints: Nearly half of unique spike-specific TCRs reportedly avoided B.1.351 and B.1.1.7 mutated regions. The donors showed a predominance of white British ancestry and of females, with possible underestimation of clonal diversity. Recipients of AZD1222 seropositive at baseline numbered only 5 or 6.

Profiled with immunoSEQ multiplex PCR; TCRdb holds only in-frame clones, not every one. In the table there are 100,000 to 150,000 clones, about 90% of which are singletons. Sample: peripheral blood, taken on day 0 of AZD1222 vaccination. The TCR originated in an adult in good health. V gene TRBV19 combines with J gene TRBJ2-1; D may be TRBD1 or TRBD2 (6 bases each). The CDR3 region has the DNA TGTGCCAGTAGTATAGGAGGGGGGTCCAATGAGCAGTTCTTC. It codes for CASSIGGGSNEQFF.